What follows are 9 T cell receptor beta chains derived from one specimen sequenced in a study of shared clonotypes between healthy human individuals. Sequencing was performed with immunoSEQ multiplex PCR; in TCRdb, only in-frame clones are kept and a portion is missing. The table has about 490,000 clones, 65% to 85% seen once. Sequences were obtained from PBMCs. These receptors were obtained from a woman in her forties in good health. Some clones in this sample may be carry-over from other donors' samples.

Only one count was recorded for this clone. This specimen includes other DNA sequences encoding the same CDR3. The rearrangement uses TRBV30 and TRBJ1-5, with D perhaps TRBD1 (5 bases). V dropped 1 base and J dropped 7 bases, with 20 bases sitting between them. In germline, CDR1 is GTSNPN, CDR2 SVGIG (reference sequence). The CDR3 length is 16 residues. The CDR3 coding sequence is TGTGCCTGGAGTGGTGGCGAGGGGCAGGAGAACCAGCCCCAGCATTTT. It codes for CAWSGGEGQENQPQHF.

The chain uses TRBV6-6 and TRBJ2-7; 13 nucleotides agree with TRBD2. Trimming removed 2 bases from V and 6 bases from J; junction bases left unmatched: 4. The CDR3 is 15 residues long. Germline values: CDR1 MNHNY, CDR2 SVGAGI (reference sequence). CDR3 sequence reads: CASSYGLAGVGEQYF. Written as DNA, the CDR3 is TGTGCCAGCAGTTACGGACTAGCGGGAGTAGGCGAGCAGTACTTC.

V gene TRBV19 combines with J gene TRBJ2-3, with D possibly matching TRBD1 (5 bases). V gave up 5 bases and J gave up 0 bases, with 12 bases separating them. This CDR3 comprises 15 residues. Germline assignment: CDR1 LNHDA and CDR2 SQIVND (reference sequence). The CDR3 nucleotides are TGTGCCAGTAGTCAGTGGACAACGAGCACAGATACGCAGTATTTT. The encoded protein is CASSQWTTSTDTQYF.

Details on this clone: Since a far larger clone is one base different, this is likely a read error. The V call is TRBV7-9, the J call TRBJ1-1; D is unresolved. Germline CDR1 and CDR2: SEHNR and FQNEAQ (reference sequence). This CDR3 has 12 amino acids. The CDR3 loop is CASSLMNTETFF. CDR3 sequence (DNA): TGTGCCAGCAGCTTAATGAACACTGAAACTTTCTTT.

The V call is TRBV18, the J call TRBJ1-3; the D is unclear. V lost 6 bases and J lost 0, with 15 bases in between. CDR1 is KGHSH, CDR2 LQKENI, per germline. The CDR3 has 16 amino acids. CDR3 DNA: TGTGCCAGCTCCGAATCCGGGCCGGGCTCTGGAAACACCATATATTTT. Translating gives CASSESGPGSGNTIYF. Filled out from reference TRBV18 and TRBJ1-3, the complete variable domain reads NAGVMQNPRHLVRRRGQEARLRCSPMKGHSHVYWYRQLPEEGLKFMVYLQKENIIDESGMPKERFSAEFPKEGPSILRIQQVVRGDSAAYFCASSESGPGSGNTIYFGEGSWLTVV.

The DNA for the CDR3 is TGTGCCAGCAGCTTTAATAGCGGGAGTGGGTACGAGCAGTACTTC. This translates into CASSFNSGSGYEQYF. The chain carries TRBV11-3 and TRBJ2-7; TRBD2 aligns across 9 bases. The V gene's germline CDR1 is SGHNT and CDR2 YENEEA. This CDR3 is built from 15 residues. V shed 3 bases and J 4 bases; nucleotides not matched to a gene: 7.

The chain carries TRBV5-5 and TRBJ1-5; 7 nucleotides line up with TRBD1. The CDR3 has 15 amino acids. Trimming cost V 4 bases and J 0 bases; bases outside gene matches: 4. Germline CDR1 reads SGHKS; CDR2 reads YYEKEE (reference sequence). The CDR3 DNA reads TGTGCCAGCAGCAGTGGACAGGCTAGCAATCAGCCCCAGCATTTT. Its translation: CASSSGQASNQPQHF.

The chain carries TRBV28 and TRBJ1-2; TRBD1 is a possible D gene (5 bases). The CDR3 extends over 15 amino acids. Germline V gene data show CDR1 as MDHEN and CDR2 as SYDVKM. With 5 bases removed from V and 7 bases from J, the gap between germline ends came to 20 bases. For the CDR3, the DNA is TGTGCCAGCAGTACCAGGACCCCGAGGAGGGGTGGCTACACCTTC. Translating gives CASSTRTPRRGGYTF.

V gene TRBV18 combines with J gene TRBJ1-1; tentatively, D is TRBD1 (5 bases). Per the germline V gene, CDR1 is KGHSH and CDR2 is LQKENI. Trimming cost V 0 bases and J 5 bases, with 7 bases left between them. There are 13 residues in the CDR3. The CDR3 loop reads CASSPPGGTEAFF. The CDR3 coding sequence is TGTGCCAGCTCACCACCGGGGGGAACTGAAGCTTTCTTT.